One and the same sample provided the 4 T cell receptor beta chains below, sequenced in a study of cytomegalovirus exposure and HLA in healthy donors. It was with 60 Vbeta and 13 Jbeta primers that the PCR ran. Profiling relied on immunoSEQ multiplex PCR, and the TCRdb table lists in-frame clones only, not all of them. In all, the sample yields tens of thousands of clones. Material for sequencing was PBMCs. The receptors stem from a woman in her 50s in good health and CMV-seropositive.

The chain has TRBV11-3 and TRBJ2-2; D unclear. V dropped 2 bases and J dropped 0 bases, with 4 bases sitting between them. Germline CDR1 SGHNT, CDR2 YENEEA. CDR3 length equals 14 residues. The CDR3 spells CASSLTANTGELFF. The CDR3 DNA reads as TGTGCCAGCAGCTTAACAGCGAACACCGGGGAGCTGTTTTTT.

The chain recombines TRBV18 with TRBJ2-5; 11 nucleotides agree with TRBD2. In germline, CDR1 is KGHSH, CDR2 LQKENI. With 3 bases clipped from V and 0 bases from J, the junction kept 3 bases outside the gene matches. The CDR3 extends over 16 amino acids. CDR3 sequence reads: CASSPKTSGDQETQYF. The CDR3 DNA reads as TGTGCCAGCTCACCGAAGACTAGCGGGGACCAAGAGACCCAGTACTTC.

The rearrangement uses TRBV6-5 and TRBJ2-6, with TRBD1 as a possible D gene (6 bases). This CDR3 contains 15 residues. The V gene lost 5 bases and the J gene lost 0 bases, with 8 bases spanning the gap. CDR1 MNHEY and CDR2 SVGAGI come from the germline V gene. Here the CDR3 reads CASSTGSSGANVLTF. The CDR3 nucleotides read TGTGCCAGCAGTACAGGGTCCTCTGGGGCCAACGTCCTGACTTTC.

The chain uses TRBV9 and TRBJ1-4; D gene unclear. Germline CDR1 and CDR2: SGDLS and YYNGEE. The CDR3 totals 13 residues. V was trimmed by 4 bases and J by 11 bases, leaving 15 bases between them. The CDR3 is CASSRGSAEKLFF. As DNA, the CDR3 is TGTGCCAGCAGCCGAGGCTCGGCGGAGAAACTGTTTTTT.